The rows below give T cell receptor beta chains drawn from one sample of a study of T cells in Graves' hyperthyroidism and ophthalmopathy. TCRdb re-derived calls from the multiplex PCR reads in MiXCR, one entry per CDR3 protein. The sample lists around 370,000 distinct CDR3 sequences; about 18% were seen once. The sequenced material came from blood. Receptor source: a man younger than 35 with Graves' ophthalmopathy. Both conserved end residues are part of each CDR3. A D gene is named only where the DNA matches it firmly. Clone size is not always given. Where it is, it says once, few, many or a class for expanded clones.

>TRBJ2-1|many|TRBD1|TRBV11-3
CASSLSGTGDNEQFF
TGTGCCAGCAGCTTATCCGGGACAGGGGACAATGAGCAGTTCTTC
>TRBJ2-5|-|-|TRBV5-1
CASSPGAEETQYF
TGCGCCAGCAGCCCCGGGGCGGAAGAGACCCAGTACTTC
>TRBJ2-3|-|TRBD2|TRBV12-3/TRBV12-4
CASSFGGGALDTQYF
TGTGCCAGCAGTTTTGGCGGGGGGGCCTTAGATACGCAGTATTTT
>TRBJ2-3|-|TRBD2|TRBV20-1
CSASTSGGSSTDTQYF
TGCAGTGCTTCTACTAGCGGGGGGTCTAGCACAGATACGCAGTATTTT
>TRBJ1-1|many|-|TRBV5-1
CASSGEAEAFF
TGCGCCAGCAGCGGAGAGGCTGAAGCTTTCTTT
>TRBJ2-5|-|TRBD1|TRBV15
CVTSRGTGGDQETQYF
TGTGTCACCAGCAGAGGGACAGGGGGCGACCAAGAGACCCAGTACTTC
>TRBJ1-1|many|TRBD1|TRBV6-2/TRBV6-3
CASILQGAAEAFF
TGTGCCAGCATTCTCCAGGGGGCCGCTGAAGCTTTCTTT
>TRBJ1-2|many|TRBD1|TRBV7-8
CASSLAYGTDSYGYTF
TGTGCCAGCAGCTTAGCGTACGGGACAGATTCATATGGCTACACCTTC
>TRBJ2-1|-|-|TRBV28
CASSSGQRGTEQFF
TGTGCCAGCAGTTCGGGACAAAGGGGGACTGAGCAGTTCTTC
>TRBJ1-2|many|-|TRBV3-1
CASSQGRDYGYTF
TGTGCCAGCAGCCAAGGGCGTGACTATGGCTACACCTTC
>TRBJ1-5|once|TRBD1|TRBV28
CASSSPWGTGGDQPQHF
TGTGCCAGCAGTTCACCCTGGGGGACAGGGGGCGATCAGCCCCAGCATTTT
>TRBJ1-2|few|-|TRBV4-2
CASSQERGLLYGYTF
TGTGCCAGCAGCCAAGAAAGGGGCCTGCTCTATGGCTACACCTTC
>TRBJ2-6|few|-|TRBV5-1
CASRAGGAAYGANVLTF
TGCGCCAGCCGCGCCGGGGGTGCGGCATATGGGGCCAACGTCCTGACTTTC
>TRBJ1-3|once|-|TRBV20-1
CSARDTVGGNTIYF
TGCAGTGCTAGAGATACAGTAGGTGGAAACACCATATATTTT
>TRBJ1-1|many|-|TRBV11-2
CASSLLSGTEAFF
TGTGCCAGCAGCTTATTGTCGGGGACTGAAGCTTTCTTT
>TRBJ2-4|-|-|TRBV20-1
CSARQRGLAKNIQYF
TGCAGTGCTAGGCAACGGGGACTAGCCAAAAACATTCAGTACTTC
>TRBJ2-2|-|-|TRBV4-1
CASSQETGAYTGELFF
TGCGCCAGCAGCCAAGAAACGGGGGCTTACACCGGGGAGCTGTTTTTT
>TRBJ1-3|-|-|TRBV5-1
CASWGGAGNTIYF
TGCGCCAGCTGGGGAGGGGCAGGAAACACCATATATTTT
>TRBJ1-1|-|-|TRBV24-1
CATRGRGWTEAFF
TGTGCCACCAGAGGGAGGGGTTGGACTGAAGCTTTCTTT
>TRBJ2-2|few|-|TRBV25-1
CASSESIGGGGLTGELFF
TGTGCCAGCAGTGAATCAATCGGAGGTGGGGGTCTCACCGGGGAGCTGTTTTTT
>TRBJ1-5|-|-|TRBV6-1
CASRSRVGLNYQPQHF
TGTGCCAGCAGGTCAAGGGTGGGGTTGAACTATCAGCCCCAGCATTTT
>TRBJ1-2|few|-|TRBV6-5
CASSYSSQHRAGYTF
TGTGCCAGCAGTTACTCTTCTCAACACAGGGCTGGCTACACCTTC
>TRBJ2-1|few|-|TRBV5-1
CASSWTKNNEQFF
TGCGCCAGCAGCTGGACTAAAAACAATGAGCAGTTCTTC
>TRBJ1-4|-|-|TRBV25-1
CASSGSGGGEKLFF
TGTGCCAGTTCTGGGTCGGGGGGCGGTGAAAAACTGTTTTTT
>TRBJ1-2|-|-|TRBV29-1
CSDVGRDLRGYTF
TGCAGCGACGTGGGTAGGGACCTAAGAGGCTACACCTTC
>TRBJ2-2|few|-|TRBV9
CASSVGEANTGELFF
TGTGCCAGCAGCGTAGGCGAGGCGAACACCGGGGAGCTGTTTTTT
>TRBJ2-7|many|TRBD2|TRBV12-3/TRBV12-4
CASRGGGGTYEQYF
TGTGCCAGCCGCGGCGGCGGGGGGACCTACGAGCAGTACTTC
>TRBJ1-2|-|-|TRBV19
CASSIDRFYGYTF
TGTGCCAGTAGTATAGATCGGTTCTATGGCTACACCTTC
>TRBJ1-6|few|-|TRBV3-1
CASSQGSGVSPLHF
TGCGCCAGCAGCCAAGGGTCCGGAGTCTCACCCCTCCACTTT
>TRBJ2-7|-|TRBD1|TRBV18
CASSGPGQGALSEQYF
TGTGCCAGCTCAGGTCCGGGACAGGGGGCGCTTAGCGAGCAGTACTTC
>TRBJ2-7|-|-|TRBV18
CASSPRRDTTYEQYF
TGTGCCAGCTCACCCCGCCGGGACACTACCTACGAGCAGTACTTC
>TRBJ1-1|many|-|TRBV11-2
CASSLVRGRGSEAFF
TGTGCCAGCAGCTTAGTGCGGGGGCGCGGGTCTGAAGCTTTCTTT
>TRBJ2-5|many|-|TRBV7-2
CASSRYSANGETQYF
TGTGCCAGCAGCCGATATAGTGCCAACGGCGAGACCCAGTACTTC
>TRBJ2-1|-|TRBD1|TRBV15
CATSSFFTGQGIIEQFF
TGTGCCACCAGCAGTTTTTTCACGGGACAGGGAATAATCGAGCAGTTCTTC
>TRBJ1-2|many|TRBD1|TRBV27
CASSPDRGLKGYTF
TGTGCCAGCAGTCCCGACAGGGGGCTGAAGGGCTACACCTTC
>TRBJ2-1|many|-|TRBV7-2
CASSFSGSLYNEQFF
TGTGCCAGCAGCTTCAGTGGCAGCCTCTACAATGAGCAGTTCTTC
>TRBJ1-2|many|-|TRBV7-2
CASREQGAGLGGYTF
TGTGCCAGCAGGGAACAGGGCGCGGGCTTGGGGGGCTACACCTTC
>TRBJ2-2|few|-|TRBV19
CASSISGTGELFF
TGTGCCAGTAGTATATCGGGTACCGGGGAGCTGTTTTTT
>TRBJ2-1|many|-|TRBV2
CASRVRGGNEQFF
TGTGCCAGCAGGGTAAGAGGGGGCAATGAGCAGTTCTTC
>TRBJ2-7|-|-|TRBV20-1
CSAQDETGRDYEQYF
TGCAGTGCTCAGGACGAGACAGGTAGAGACTACGAGCAGTACTTC
>TRBJ2-3|many|-|TRBV11-3
CASSLEVVDTQYF
TGTGCCAGCAGCTTAGAGGTGGTCGATACGCAGTATTTT
>TRBJ2-1|-|TRBD1|TRBV12-3/TRBV12-4
CASSPMTGGSYNEQFF
TGTGCCAGCAGTCCCATGACAGGGGGCAGCTACAATGAGCAGTTCTTC
>TRBJ2-3|-|-|TRBV12-3/TRBV12-4
CASSLADPDTQYF
TGTGCCAGCAGTTTAGCCGACCCCGATACGCAGTATTTT
>TRBJ1-1|-|-|TRBV2
CASSQQGGWTEAFF
TGTGCCAGCAGTCAACAGGGAGGTTGGACTGAAGCTTTCTTT
>TRBJ2-2|few|-|TRBV27
CASSLRREVGGELFF
TGTGCCAGCAGTTTACGGAGGGAGGTTGGCGGGGAGCTGTTTTTT
>TRBJ2-7|few|TRBD1|TRBV2
CATLGTGGGYEQYF
TGTGCCACCCTAGGGACAGGGGGCGGGTACGAGCAGTACTTC
>TRBJ2-1|many|TRBD2|TRBV12-3/TRBV12-4
CASSSSSGGVRSYNEQFF
TGTGCCAGCAGTTCCAGTAGCGGGGGGGTTCGCTCCTACAATGAGCAGTTCTTC
>TRBJ2-7|many|TRBD2|TRBV10-3
CAISESSPSGTLYEQYF
TGTGCCATCAGTGAGTCGTCTCCTAGCGGGACCCTCTACGAGCAGTACTTC
>TRBJ2-1|few|TRBD1|TRBV15
CATSGHATGGSYNEQFF
TGTGCCACCAGCGGCCATGCTACAGGGGGATCCTACAATGAGCAGTTCTTC
>TRBJ1-1|-|-|TRBV2
CASSELPRGWNEAFF
TGTGCCAGCAGTGAACTGCCCAGGGGTTGGAATGAAGCTTTCTTT
>TRBJ2-3|-|TRBD2|TRBV12-3/TRBV12-4
CASSLAWGGGAGTQYF
TGTGCCAGCAGTTTAGCCTGGGGGGGGGGAGCAGGTACGCAGTATTTT
>TRBJ1-1|-|-|TRBV2
CASSQEPGDTEAFF
TGCGCCAGCAGCCAAGAGCCTGGGGACACTGAAGCTTTCTTT
>TRBJ2-7|many|-|TRBV6-5
CASSYGRGGFHEQYF
TGTGCCAGCAGTTACGGTAGGGGGGGTTTCCACGAGCAGTACTTC